A single sample is the source of the 30 T cell receptor beta chains below, sequenced in a study of glioma-infiltrating T cells after dendritic cell vaccination. Clones were read by immunoSEQ multiplex PCR, and TCRdb kept only the in-frame ones, dropping some. The sample contains 100,000 or so clones, around 80% of which appear only once. The time point here: after dendritic cell vaccination, including at tumor progression/relapse. The sample in question was blood, obtained after dendritic cell vaccination. The receptors come from a human donor with glioblastoma.

V and J are TRBV27 and TRBJ2-7; TRBD2 matches at 14 bases. From germline, CDR1 is MNHEY and CDR2 SMNVEV (reference sequence). V shed 1 base and J 6 bases; nucleotides not matched to a gene: 8. CDR3 size: 17 residues. The CDR3 sequence is CASSLFGTSGRLGEQYF. CDR3 nucleotide sequence: TGTGCCAGCAGTTTATTCGGGACTAGCGGGAGATTGGGCGAGCAGTACTTC.

The chain couples TRBV7-6 to TRBJ2-5; TRBD1 matches at 7 bases. Germline V gives CDR1 SGHVS, CDR2 FNYEAQ. The CDR3 has 14 amino acids. Germline trimming cut 6 bases from V and 1 base from J; bases unmatched to any gene: 5. CDR3 DNA: TGTGCCAGCAGAAGTGGGACAGCCCAAGAGACCCAGTACTTC. The encoded protein is CASRSGTAQETQYF.

The gene calls are TRBV11-2 and TRBJ2-2, with TRBD2 matching 7 bases. Germline assignment: CDR1 SGHAT and CDR2 FQNNGV. V dropped 5 bases and J dropped 7; count of bases not matched to a gene: 10. The CDR3 runs to 15 residues. The CDR3 coding sequence is TGTGCCAGCAGCGCGGGACTATCCACGGGCGGGGAGCTGTTTTTT. Protein sequence: CASSAGLSTGGELFF. Variable domain in full (rest from reference TRBV11-2 and TRBJ2-2): EAGVAQSPRYKIIEKRQSVAFWCNPISGHATLYWYQQILGQGPKLLIQFQNNGVVDDSQLPKDRFSAERLKGVDSTLKIQPAKLEDSAVYLCASSAGLSTGGELFFGEGSRLTVL.

This clone was counted a few times. The chain joins TRBV11-3 to TRBJ2-3; D is ambiguous. Germline V gene sequence: CDR1 SGHNT, CDR2 YENEEA. With 3 bases removed from V and 0 bases from J, the gap between germline ends came to 10 bases. CDR3 length: 15 residues. In DNA form, the CDR3 reads TGTGCCAGCAGCTTTGGTATGGAGAGCACAGATACGCAGTATTTT. This encodes CASSFGMESTDTQYF.

The J gene is TRBJ1-1, the V gene TRBV6-1; possibly TRBD1 for D (5 bases). This CDR3 spans 14 amino acids. V was clipped by 2 bases and J by 1 base, with 8 bases between them. The germline V gene has CDR1 MNHNS and CDR2 SASEGT. The CDR3 loop reads CASSERGTNTEAFF. The DNA for the CDR3 is TGTGCCAGCAGTGAAAGGGGCACGAACACTGAAGCTTTCTTT.

The chain is built from TRBV5-1 and TRBJ1-1; D may be TRBD1 (5 bases). The CDR3 is 16 amino acids. Trimming shortened V by 0 bases and J by 3 bases, and 15 bases separated the two germline ends. Germline CDR1 is SGHRS and CDR2 is YFSETQ. CDR3 sequence reads: CASSLAGFREDTEAFF. In DNA form, the CDR3 reads TGCGCCAGCAGCTTGGCCGGGTTCAGGGAGGACACTGAAGCTTTCTTT.

The J gene is TRBJ1-3, the V gene TRBV10-3, with no clear D. Germline V lookup: CDR1 ENHRY, CDR2 SYGVKD. V gave up 6 bases and J gave up 0 bases, with 9 bases separating them. There are 14 residues in the CDR3. DNA of the CDR3: TGTGCCATCAGCAAGCTGAGCTCTGGAAACACCATATATTTT. Its translation is CAISKLSSGNTIYF.

V usage is TRBV7-9 and J usage is TRBJ2-1; 7 bases match TRBD1. J gave up 2 bases and V 7 bases, and 11 bases lay outside the gene matches. Germline CDR1 SEHNR, CDR2 FQNEAQ (reference sequence). The CDR3 spans 16 residues. CDR3 in amino acids: CASITGQVKTYNEQFF. The CDR3 DNA reads TGTGCCAGCATCACAGGACAGGTCAAAACCTACAATGAGCAGTTCTTC.

Written as DNA, the CDR3 is TGCGCCAGCAGGATGGCACAGGAAGACACCGGGGAGCTGTTTTTT. It translates to CASRMAQEDTGELFF. The chain has TRBV5-1 and TRBJ2-2, with D perhaps matching TRBD1 (5 bases). This CDR3 has 15 residues. The V and J ends lost 5 bases and 3 bases respectively, with 14 bases between them. The germline gives CDR1 SGHRS, CDR2 YFSETQ.

This clone was seen only once. V gene TRBV19 combines with J gene TRBJ1-5, with unresolved D. Trimming removed 3 bases at V and 9 bases at J, with 9 bases between. This CDR3 is built from 12 residues. CDR1 is LNHDA, CDR2 SQIVND, per germline (reference sequence). The CDR3 DNA is TGTGCCAGTAGTATCTTCCCTACGCCCCAGCATTTT. Translating it yields CASSIFPTPQHF.

The rearrangement links TRBV19 to TRBJ2-2; the D gene is possibly TRBD2 (6 bases). Germline V gene sequence: CDR1 LNHDA, CDR2 SQIVND (reference sequence). The germline V and J ends were trimmed by 5 bases and 6 bases, with 13 bases remaining between them. The CDR3 runs to 14 residues. CDR3 nucleotide sequence: TGTGCCAGTAGTCCTTCTAGCGTGGCCGGGGAGCTGTTTTTT. Encoded protein: CASSPSSVAGELFF.

The V and J genes are TRBV7-8 and TRBJ2-5, with a possible D match to TRBD2 (6 bases). Germline assignment: CDR1 SGHVS and CDR2 FQNEAQ. This CDR3 contains 15 residues. V was shortened by 3 bases and J by 1 base, with 12 bases between the two germline ends. The CDR3 loop reads CASSFLRRGQETQYF. DNA of the CDR3: TGTGCCAGCAGCTTCTTGAGGAGGGGCCAAGAGACCCAGTACTTC. The full variable domain, in which reference TRBV7-8 and TRBJ2-5 provide the parts outside the CDR3, is GAGVSQSPRYKVAKRGQDVALRCDPISGHVSLFWYQQALGQGPEFLTYFQNEAQLDKSGLPSDRFFAERPEGSVSTLKIQRTQQEDSAVYLCASSFLRRGQETQYFGPGTRLLVL.

The chain carries TRBV5-1 and TRBJ1-4; 7 positions match TRBD1. This CDR3 comprises 13 residues. The V gene's germline CDR1 is SGHRS and CDR2 YFSETQ. V shed 4 bases, J shed 7 bases, and the junction held 4 bases outside the gene matches. The CDR3 is CASSENRGEKLFF. CDR3 nucleotide sequence: TGCGCCAGCAGCGAAAACAGGGGTGAAAAACTGTTTTTT.

The chain uses TRBV4-1 and TRBJ1-1; 9 nucleotides line up with TRBD1. Germline V gene data show CDR1 as MGHRA and CDR2 as YSYEKL. V lost 1 base, J lost 4 bases, and 1 base stayed unmatched. The CDR3 is 14 amino acids. CDR3 DNA: TGCGCCAGCAGCCAAGGGGACAGGGCCACTGAAGCTTTCTTT. Amino acids: CASSQGDRATEAFF.

V gene TRBV7-2 combines with J gene TRBJ2-3; D remains unclear. The CDR3 is 16 residues long. With 3 bases removed from V and 0 bases from J, the gap between germline ends came to 13 bases. In germline, CDR1 is SGHTA, CDR2 FQGNSA. The CDR3 loop is CASSFRSVPSTDTQYF. The DNA for the CDR3 is TGTGCCAGCAGCTTTAGAAGCGTACCAAGCACAGATACGCAGTATTTT.

The rearrangement links TRBV7-2 to TRBJ2-1, with 11 bases lining up with TRBD2. The V gene end was trimmed by 5 bases and the J gene end by 4 bases; junction bases not matched to a gene: 10. CDR3 size: 17 residues. In germline, CDR1 is SGHTA, CDR2 FQGNSA. Written as DNA, the CDR3 is TGTGCCAGCAGCCCATATGACGGGACTAGCGGATACAATGAGCAGTTCTTC. Its translation is CASSPYDGTSGYNEQFF.

The J gene is TRBJ2-7, the V gene TRBV11-2; 9 positions agree with TRBD1. CDR1 is SGHAT and CDR2 is FQNNGV in the germline V gene. This CDR3 has 14 residues. The V segment lost 6 bases and the J segment 12 bases; nucleotides outside the gene matches: 15. CDR3 DNA: TGTGCCAGCAGGGGGACCGGGACAGGGAACCTCCGGTACTTC. Its protein product is CASRGTGTGNLRYF.

Only one count was recorded for this clone. The chain recombines TRBV7-9 with TRBJ1-1; TRBD1 agrees at 11 bases. Looked up from germline, CDR1 is SEHNR and CDR2 is FQNEAQ (reference sequence). V was clipped by 5 bases and J by 7 bases; unmatched bases: 3. This CDR3 region has 13 residues. For the CDR3, the DNA is TGTGCCAGCAGCCCCGGGACAGGGGGTGAAGCTTTCTTT. Translating it yields CASSPGTGGEAFF.

This clone was counted once. The chain couples TRBV7-6 to TRBJ2-1; 14 bases are a match to TRBD2. V lost 5 bases, J lost 5 bases, and 8 bases stayed unmatched. Germline V gene lookup returns CDR1 SGHVS and CDR2 FNYEAQ. The CDR3 runs 17 residues. DNA of the CDR3: TGTGCCAGCAGCCTGTGGACTAGCGGGGGGATGAACAATGAGCAGTTCTTC. This sequence encodes CASSLWTSGGMNNEQFF.

This clone was recorded only once. The chain carries TRBV7-3 and TRBJ1-2; TRBD1 is a possible D gene (6 bases). This CDR3 has 14 amino acids. V dropped 0 bases and J dropped 8 bases, with 13 bases sitting between them. From germline, CDR1 is SGHTA and CDR2 FQGTGA. As DNA, the CDR3 is TGTGCCAGCAGCTTAACGGCGCAGGGGAACGGCTACACCTTC. Translated: CASSLTAQGNGYTF.

This CDR3 reads CASSLVGLAEYEQYF. The CDR3 DNA follows: TGTGCCAGCAGCTTGGTTGGACTAGCGGAGTACGAGCAGTACTTC. V is TRBV5-6 and J is TRBJ2-7; 10 bases line up with TRBD2. The CDR3 covers 15 residues. The V gene's germline CDR1 is SGHDT and CDR2 YYEEEE. Trimming at V came to 0 bases and at J to 4 bases, leaving 4 bases not matched to a gene.

This chain links TRBV7-3 with TRBJ2-2; 7 bases agree with TRBD1. Germline V gives CDR1 SGHTA, CDR2 FQGTGA. Unmatched junction bases numbered 2, after V lost 1 base and J lost 3 bases. This CDR3 is 15 amino acids long. The CDR3 protein is CASSLNTGDTGELFF. The CDR3 coding sequence is TGTGCCAGCAGCTTAAACACAGGGGACACCGGGGAGCTGTTTTTT.

This clone appeared a few times. The rearrangement uses TRBV19 and TRBJ1-1; D not resolved. The CDR3 runs 14 residues. V was trimmed by 5 bases and J by 0 bases, leaving 10 bases between them. Germline V CDR1 and CDR2: LNHDA, SQIVND (reference sequence). The CDR3 loop is CASSPAGLNTEAFF. The CDR3 DNA follows: TGTGCCAGTAGTCCGGCGGGCCTGAACACTGAAGCTTTCTTT.

This clone was recorded at least ten times. The chain joins TRBV28 to TRBJ1-5; 8 bases align to TRBD1. Germline V gene data show CDR1 as MDHEN and CDR2 as SYDVKM. Trimming at V came to 6 bases and at J to 6 bases, leaving 10 bases not matched to a gene. The CDR3 length is 15 residues. CDR3: CASSPIGGQGQPQHF. As DNA, the CDR3 is TGTGCCAGCAGCCCAATTGGAGGACAGGGTCAGCCCCAGCATTTT.

This rearrangement joins TRBV21-1 to TRBJ2-7; the table names TRBD2, a call not compared with the DNA. TRBV21-1 is given as a pseudogene. CDR3 length: 15 residues. CDR3 nucleotides: TGTGCCAGCAGGGGCGGGACTAGCGGAGAGTACGAGCAGTACTTC. Translation: CASRGGTSGEYEQYF.

There are a few counts of this clone. The rearrangement uses TRBV29-1 and TRBJ2-7, with D tentatively TRBD1 (6 bases). The CDR3 runs to 13 residues. CDR1 SQVTM and CDR2 ANQGSEA come from the germline V gene. V lost 0 bases and J 1 base, leaving 7 bases between the germline ends. The CDR3 sequence: CSVEDRGSYEQYF. Here the CDR3 DNA reads TGCAGCGTTGAAGACAGGGGATCCTACGAGCAGTACTTC.

The gene calls are TRBV18 and TRBJ2-2, with D tentatively TRBD1 (5 bases). Germline CDR1 is KGHSH and CDR2 is LQKENI. Trimming removed 2 bases from V and 3 bases from J, with 10 bases in between. CDR3 size: 15 residues. The CDR3 sequence is CASSPIGVDTGELFF. CDR3 DNA: TGTGCCAGCTCACCAATAGGGGTCGACACCGGGGAGCTGTTTTTT.

This clone was detected a few times. The V call is TRBV11-2, the J call TRBJ2-7; 7 positions agree with TRBD2. Trimming at V came to 4 bases and at J to 3 bases, leaving 9 bases not matched to a gene. Germline CDR1 reads SGHAT; CDR2 reads FQNNGV. The CDR3 loop spans 15 amino acids. The DNA of the CDR3 is TGTGCCAGCAGCTCACTAGCGAGAAGACACTACGAGCAGTACTTC. As protein: CASSSLARRHYEQYF.

The chain is built from TRBV4-2 and TRBJ2-3, with 11 nucleotides matching TRBD2. The germline gives CDR1 LGHNA, CDR2 YNFKEQ. CDR3 length equals 17 residues. Unmatched junction bases numbered 8, after V lost 3 bases and J lost 3 bases. The CDR3 loop reads CASSHAVAGGGTDTQYF. In nucleotides, the CDR3 is TGTGCCAGCAGCCATGCCGTAGCGGGAGGGGGGACAGATACGCAGTATTTT.

This clone was observed a handful of times. The chain combines TRBV29-1 with TRBJ1-1, with D uncertain. The germline V gene has CDR1 SQVTM and CDR2 ANQGSEA. V was trimmed by 3 bases and J by 1 base, leaving 6 bases between them. This CDR3 is 12 amino acids long. CDR3 nucleotide sequence: TGCAGCGTTGATGAGCCGAACACTGAAGCTTTCTTT. Translation: CSVDEPNTEAFF.